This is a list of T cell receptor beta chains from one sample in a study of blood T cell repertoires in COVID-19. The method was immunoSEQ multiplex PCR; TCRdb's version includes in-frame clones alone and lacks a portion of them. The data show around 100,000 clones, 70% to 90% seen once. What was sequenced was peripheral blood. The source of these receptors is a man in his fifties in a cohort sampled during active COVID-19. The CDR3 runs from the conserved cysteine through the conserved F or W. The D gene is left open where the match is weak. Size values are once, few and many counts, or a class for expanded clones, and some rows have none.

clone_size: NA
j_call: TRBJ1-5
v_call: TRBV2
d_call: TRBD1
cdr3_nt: TGTGCCAGCAGTGATGACAGGGGAATAAATCAGCCCCAGCATTTT
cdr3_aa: CASSDDRGINQPQHF

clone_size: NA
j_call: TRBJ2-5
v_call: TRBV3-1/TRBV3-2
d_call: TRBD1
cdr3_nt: TGTGCCAGCGCCGGAAGGACGACAGGGTTCAAGACCCAGTACTTC
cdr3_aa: CASAGRTTGFKTQYF

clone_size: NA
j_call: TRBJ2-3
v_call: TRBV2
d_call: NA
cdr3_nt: TGTGCCAGCCCCGGTGGAGATACGCAGTATTTT
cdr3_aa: CASPGGDTQYF

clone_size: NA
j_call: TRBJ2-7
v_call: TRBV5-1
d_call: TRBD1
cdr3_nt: TGCGCCAGCAGCCGGGACAGGTCCTACGAGCAGTACTTC
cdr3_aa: CASSRDRSYEQYF

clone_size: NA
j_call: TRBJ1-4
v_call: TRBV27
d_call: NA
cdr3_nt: TGTGCCAGCAGCCCCCGGGGGGGGGACGGCGAAAAACTGTTTTTT
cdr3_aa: CASSPRGGDGEKLFF

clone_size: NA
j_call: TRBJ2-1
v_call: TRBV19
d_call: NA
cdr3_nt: TGTGCCAGTAGTATAGGGAGGGATGAGCAGTTCTTC
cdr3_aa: CASSIGRDEQFF

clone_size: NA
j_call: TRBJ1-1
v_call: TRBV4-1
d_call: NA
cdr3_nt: TGCGCCAGCAGCCAAGATCCTAGTGACAGATTTAACACTGAAGCTTTCTTT
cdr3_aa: CASSQDPSDRFNTEAFF

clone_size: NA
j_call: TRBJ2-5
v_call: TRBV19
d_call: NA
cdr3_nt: TGTGCCAGTAGTATCGGTCGGGGACAAGAGACCCAGTACTTC
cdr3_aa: CASSIGRGQETQYF

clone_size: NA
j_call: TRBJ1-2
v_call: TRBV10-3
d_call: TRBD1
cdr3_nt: TGTGCTACAGGTGAGGGGGCCGAAGGCTACACCTTC
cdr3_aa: CATGEGAEGYTF

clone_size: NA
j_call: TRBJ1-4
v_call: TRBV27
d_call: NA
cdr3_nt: TGTGCCAGCACCCGAGGGCGGGGCCCTAATGAAAAACTGTTTTTT
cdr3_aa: CASTRGRGPNEKLFF

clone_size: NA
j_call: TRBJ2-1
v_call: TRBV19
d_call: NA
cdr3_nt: TGTGCCAGTAGTAGCGGGGCGTCGGGTGGTGAGCAGTTCTTC
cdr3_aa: CASSSGASGGEQFF

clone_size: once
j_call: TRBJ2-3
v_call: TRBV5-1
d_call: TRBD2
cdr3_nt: TGCGCCAGCAGCTTGGGACTAGCGGGGGGCCTAGATACGCAGTATTTT
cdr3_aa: CASSLGLAGGLDTQYF

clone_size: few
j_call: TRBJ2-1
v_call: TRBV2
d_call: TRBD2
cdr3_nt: TGTGCCAGCAGTGCACTTGGGGGACTAGCCCTCTACAATGAGCAGTTCTTC
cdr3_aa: CASSALGGLALYNEQFF

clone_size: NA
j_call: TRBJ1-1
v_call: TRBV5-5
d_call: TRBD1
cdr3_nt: TGTGCCAGCAGCGCCCGGACAGGGAGGGACACTGAAGCTTTCTTT
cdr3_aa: CASSARTGRDTEAFF

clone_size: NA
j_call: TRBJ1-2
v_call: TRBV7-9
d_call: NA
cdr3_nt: TGTGCCAGCAGCTTACTCCAGGGCCATGATGGCTACACCTTC
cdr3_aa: CASSLLQGHDGYTF

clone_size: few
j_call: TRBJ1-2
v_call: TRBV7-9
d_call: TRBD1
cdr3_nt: TGTGCCAGCAGCTCCCGACAGGGATGGAGCTATGGCTACACCTTC
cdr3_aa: CASSSRQGWSYGYTF

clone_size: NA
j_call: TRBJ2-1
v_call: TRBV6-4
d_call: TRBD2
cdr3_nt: TGTGCCAGCACCGGACTAGCTTGTAATGAGCAGTTCTTC
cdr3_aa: CASTGLACNEQFF